This T cell receptor (beta chain) was retrieved from a study of Graves' ophthalmopathy and Graves' hyperthyroidism. This clonotype was seen repeatedly, ten times or more. Germline lookup yields CDR1 LNHNV and CDR2 YYDKDF (reference sequence). Germline trimming cut 1 base from V and 2 bases from J; bases unmatched to any gene: 7. The CDR3 length is 17 residues. RNA transcripts yielded amplified TCR beta CDR3 regions. An opening RT-PCR round employed HTBI primers and preceded a second-round multiplex PCR. TCRdb redid the calling of the multiplex PCR reads with MiXCR, one entry per CDR3 protein. The table lists about 1.2 million distinct CDR3 sequences, around a third of them singletons.

The sequence derives from an adult man with Graves' hyperthyroidism. The specimen was peripheral blood or thyroid tissue (not recorded which). The chain carries TRBV15 and TRBJ2-2, with 7 positions matching TRBD1. In DNA form, the CDR3 reads TGTGCCACCAGCAGAGTACAGGGACAGAGAAACACCGGGGAGCTGTTTTTT. It translates to CATSRVQGQRNTGELFF.